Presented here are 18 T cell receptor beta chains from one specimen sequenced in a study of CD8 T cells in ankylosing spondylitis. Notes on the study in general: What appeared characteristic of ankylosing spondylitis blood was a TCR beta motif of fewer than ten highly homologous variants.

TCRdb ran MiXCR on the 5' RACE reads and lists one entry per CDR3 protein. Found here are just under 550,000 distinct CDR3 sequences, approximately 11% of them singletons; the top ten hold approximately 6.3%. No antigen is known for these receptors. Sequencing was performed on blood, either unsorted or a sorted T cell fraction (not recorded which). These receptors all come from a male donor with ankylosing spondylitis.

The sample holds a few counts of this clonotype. CDR3 loop: CASSLASQGGLAKNIQYF. The CDR3, as DNA: TGCGCCAGCAGCTTGGCCAGCCAAGGCGGTCTAGCCAAAAACATTCAGTACTTC. This chain connects TRBV5-1 to TRBJ2-4; D is unresolved. The CDR3 runs 18 residues. V shed 0 bases and J shed 0 bases, with 16 bases lying between them. From germline, CDR1 is SGHRS and CDR2 YFSETQ.

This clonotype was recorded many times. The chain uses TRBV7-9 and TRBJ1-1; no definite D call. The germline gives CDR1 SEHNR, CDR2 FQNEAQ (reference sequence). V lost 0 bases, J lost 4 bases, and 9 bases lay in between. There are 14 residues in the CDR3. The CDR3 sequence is CASSLARRSTEAFF. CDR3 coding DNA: TGTGCCAGCAGCTTAGCCCGGAGGTCCACTGAAGCTTTCTTT.

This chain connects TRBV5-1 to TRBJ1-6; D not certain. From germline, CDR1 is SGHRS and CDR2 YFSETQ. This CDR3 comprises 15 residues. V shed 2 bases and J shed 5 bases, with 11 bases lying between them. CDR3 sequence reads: CASSLLTKNNSPLHF. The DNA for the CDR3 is TGCGCCAGCAGCTTACTGACAAAGAATAATTCACCCCTCCACTTT.

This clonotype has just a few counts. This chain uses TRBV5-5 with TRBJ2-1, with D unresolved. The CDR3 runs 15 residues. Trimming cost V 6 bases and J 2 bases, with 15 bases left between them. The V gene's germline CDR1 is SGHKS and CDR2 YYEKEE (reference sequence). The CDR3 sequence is CASNSVAATYNEQFF. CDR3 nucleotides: TGTGCCAGCAACTCCGTAGCTGCCACCTACAATGAGCAGTTCTTC.

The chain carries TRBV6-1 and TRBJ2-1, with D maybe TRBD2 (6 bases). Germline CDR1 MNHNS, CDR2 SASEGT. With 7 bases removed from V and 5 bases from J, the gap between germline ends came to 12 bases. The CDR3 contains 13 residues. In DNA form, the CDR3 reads TGTGCCAGCACTCGATGGGGGGACAATGAGCAGTTCTTC. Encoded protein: CASTRWGDNEQFF.

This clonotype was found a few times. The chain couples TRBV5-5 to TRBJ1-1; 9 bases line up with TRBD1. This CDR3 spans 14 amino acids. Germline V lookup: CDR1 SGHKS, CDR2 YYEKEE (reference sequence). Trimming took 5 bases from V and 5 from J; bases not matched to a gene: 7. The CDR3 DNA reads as TGTGCCAGCAGGCCGGGACAGGGAATAACTGAAGCTTTCTTT. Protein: CASRPGQGITEAFF.

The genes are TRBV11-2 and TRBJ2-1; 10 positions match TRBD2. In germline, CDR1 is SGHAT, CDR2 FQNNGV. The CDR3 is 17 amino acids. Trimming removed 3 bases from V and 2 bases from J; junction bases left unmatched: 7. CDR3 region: CASSFGSGLATYNEQFF. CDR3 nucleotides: TGTGCCAGCAGCTTTGGGTCGGGACTAGCGACCTACAATGAGCAGTTCTTC.

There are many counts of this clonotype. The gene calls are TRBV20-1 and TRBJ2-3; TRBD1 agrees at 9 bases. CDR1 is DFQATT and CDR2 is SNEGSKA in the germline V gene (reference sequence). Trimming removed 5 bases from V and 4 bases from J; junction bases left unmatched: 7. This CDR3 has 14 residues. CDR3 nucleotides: TGCAGTGCTTCCCGGGACAGGGAATCAGATACGCAGTATTTT. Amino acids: CSASRDRESDTQYF.

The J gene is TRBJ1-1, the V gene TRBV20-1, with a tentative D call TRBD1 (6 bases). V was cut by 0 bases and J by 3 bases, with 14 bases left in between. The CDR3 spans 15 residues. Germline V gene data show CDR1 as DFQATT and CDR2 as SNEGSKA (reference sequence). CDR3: CSARDGGRADTEAFF. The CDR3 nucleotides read TGCAGTGCTAGAGATGGGGGCAGGGCGGACACTGAAGCTTTCTTT.

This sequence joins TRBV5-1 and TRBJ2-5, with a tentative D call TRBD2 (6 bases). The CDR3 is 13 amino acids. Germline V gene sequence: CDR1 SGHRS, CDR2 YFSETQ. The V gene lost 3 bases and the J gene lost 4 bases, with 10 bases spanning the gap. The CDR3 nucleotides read TGCGCCAGCAGCTGGAGGGCCCGAGAGACCCAGTACTTC. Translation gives CASSWRARETQYF.

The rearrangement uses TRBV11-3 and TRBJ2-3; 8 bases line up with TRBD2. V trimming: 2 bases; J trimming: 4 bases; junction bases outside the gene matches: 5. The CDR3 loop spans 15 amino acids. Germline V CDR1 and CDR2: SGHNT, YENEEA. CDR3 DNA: TGTGCCAGCAGCTTATACGGGAGGGCCCCAGATACGCAGTATTTT. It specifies CASSLYGRAPDTQYF.

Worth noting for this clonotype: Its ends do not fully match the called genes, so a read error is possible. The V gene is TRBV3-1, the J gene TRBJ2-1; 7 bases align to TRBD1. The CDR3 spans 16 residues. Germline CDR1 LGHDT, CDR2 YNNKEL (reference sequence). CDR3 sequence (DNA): TGTGCCAGCAGCCCCCGCCAGACAGGGTACCGACTCGAGCTGTTCTTC. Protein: CASSPRQTGYRLELFF.

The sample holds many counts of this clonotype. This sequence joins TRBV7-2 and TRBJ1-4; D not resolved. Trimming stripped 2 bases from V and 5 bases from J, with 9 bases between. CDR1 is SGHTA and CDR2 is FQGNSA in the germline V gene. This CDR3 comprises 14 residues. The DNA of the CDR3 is TGTGCCAGCAGCTTACGGGGAGGGAATGAAAAACTGTTTTTT. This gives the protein CASSLRGGNEKLFF.

CDR3 bases: TGTGCCAGCAGCCAAGATGCAGGCCCTCATCAGCCCCAGCATTTT. Amino acids: CASSQDAGPHQPQHF. The V gene is TRBV3-1, the J gene TRBJ1-5; no definite D call. The germline V gene has CDR1 LGHDT and CDR2 YNNKEL (reference sequence). V lost 0 bases and J lost 5, with 11 bases in between. The CDR3 is 15 residues long.

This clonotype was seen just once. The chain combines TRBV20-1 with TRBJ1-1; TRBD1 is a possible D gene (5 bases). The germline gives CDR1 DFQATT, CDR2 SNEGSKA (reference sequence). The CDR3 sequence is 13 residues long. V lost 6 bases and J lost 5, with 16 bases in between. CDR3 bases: TGCAGTGCCCCGCAAGGGGTGACGACTGAAGCTTTCTTT. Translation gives CSAPQGVTTEAFF.

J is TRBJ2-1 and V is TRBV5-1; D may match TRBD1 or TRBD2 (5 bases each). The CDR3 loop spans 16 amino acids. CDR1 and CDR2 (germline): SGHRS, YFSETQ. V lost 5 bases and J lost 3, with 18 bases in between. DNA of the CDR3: TGCGCCAGCAGAGTGCTTGGGGGTGGGAACTACAATGAGCAGTTCTTC. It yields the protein CASRVLGGGNYNEQFF.

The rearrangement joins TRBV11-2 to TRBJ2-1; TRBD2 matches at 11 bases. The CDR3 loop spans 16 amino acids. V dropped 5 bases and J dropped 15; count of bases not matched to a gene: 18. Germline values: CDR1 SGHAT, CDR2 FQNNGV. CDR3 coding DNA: TGTGCCAGCAGCATCAAAAGACTAGCGGGGACACACTCTTTGTTCTTC. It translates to CASSIKRLAGTHSLFF.

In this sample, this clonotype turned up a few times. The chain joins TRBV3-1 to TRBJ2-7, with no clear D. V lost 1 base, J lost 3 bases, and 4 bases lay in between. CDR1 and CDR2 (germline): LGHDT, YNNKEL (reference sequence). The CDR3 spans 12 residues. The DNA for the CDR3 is TGTGCCAGCAGCCAAGCCTTCTACGAGCAGTACTTC. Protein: CASSQAFYEQYF.